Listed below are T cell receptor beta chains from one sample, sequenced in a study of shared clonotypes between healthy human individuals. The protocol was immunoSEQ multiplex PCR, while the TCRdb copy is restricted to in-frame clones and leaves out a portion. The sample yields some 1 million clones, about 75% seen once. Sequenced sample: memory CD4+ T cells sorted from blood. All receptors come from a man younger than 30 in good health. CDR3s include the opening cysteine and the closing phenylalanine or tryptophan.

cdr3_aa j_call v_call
CASSNQPGQNSPLHF TRBJ1-6 TRBV11-2
CASSLDMGYTEAFF TRBJ1-1 TRBV5-4
CASSSGTGAGDTQYF TRBJ2-3 TRBV11-3
CASRGQGKANTGELFF TRBJ2-2 TRBV25-1
CAWSIGQGSPAFF TRBJ1-1 TRBV30
CASSPWTGNEQYF TRBJ2-7 TRBV5-1
CASSLSAGGNYGYTF TRBJ1-2 TRBV7-6
CASSPTSFDGANVLTF TRBJ2-6 TRBV5-4
CASSMQGATNEKLFF TRBJ1-4 TRBV19
CASSLPEASTDTQYF TRBJ2-3 TRBV28
CASSTSGGAVETQYF TRBJ2-5 TRBV7-3
CAATGTSGRLSYNEQFF TRBJ2-1 TRBV10-3
CATSRDQGVFYEQYF TRBJ2-7 TRBV15
CASRADTDTQYF TRBJ2-3 TRBV2
CASSPPPTGGRGYTF TRBJ1-2 TRBV28
CASHPMAGGSGELFF TRBJ2-2 TRBV4-2
CASSLDLGQGREQYF TRBJ2-7 TRBV7-8
CATRSKTQYF TRBJ2-5 TRBV28
CASSEPNWGTANEKLFF TRBJ1-4 TRBV6-1
CASSPGLAANTGELFF TRBJ2-2 TRBV5-4
CASSLVVRGYEQFF TRBJ2-1 TRBV7-2
CASSESVGFYGHNEQFF TRBJ2-1 TRBV25-1
CASSSGLAGPTDTQYF TRBJ2-3 TRBV4-1
CAWDDSGDEQYF TRBJ2-7 TRBV30
CAWTGKYGYTF TRBJ1-2 TRBV30
CSALRMNEQFF TRBJ2-1 TRBV20-1
CASSQEERGGQETQYF TRBJ2-5 TRBV4-3
CSVLRDGASTDTQYF TRBJ2-3 TRBV29-1
CASSVLALDNEQFF TRBJ2-1 TRBV9
CASSVGGRGYNEQFF TRBJ2-1 TRBV9
CASSFKRETGELFF TRBJ2-2 TRBV7-2
CASSLRQATNEKLFF TRBJ1-4 TRBV28
CSGDLGVNTEAFF TRBJ1-1 TRBV29-1
CASSLISRQGLMNTEAFF TRBJ1-1 TRBV7-8
CATSSGRYSNQPQHF TRBJ1-5 TRBV15
CASSSPGQGDYGYTF TRBJ1-2 TRBV6-5
CAWSQDLYEQYF TRBJ2-7 TRBV30
CAWSVPPTYEQYF - TRBV30
CASSQDRTQETQYF TRBJ2-5 TRBV14
CASSPPASSGNEQFF TRBJ2-1 TRBV18
CASALGGGRGTEAFF TRBJ1-1 TRBV5-4
CSARDQVEAFF TRBJ1-1 TRBV20-1
CASSPRDGGEQFF TRBJ2-1 TRBV18
CSANDLYEQYF TRBJ2-7 TRBV20-1
CASSKEGGLNTEAFF TRBJ1-1 TRBV7-3
CATSRDWGVGIDTGELFF TRBJ2-2 TRBV15
CASSPLIPDTQYF TRBJ2-3 TRBV18
CAMGTANTEAFF TRBJ1-1 TRBV10-3
CASKNGGTEAFF TRBJ1-1 TRBV6-5
CASSLDSGTQYF TRBJ2-3 TRBV5-4
CAWNRGSSQPQHF TRBJ1-5 TRBV30
CASSATGTASNQPQHF TRBJ1-5 TRBV27
CASSEDRSSYNEQFF TRBJ2-1 TRBV7-2
CASSSRSTRLENEAFF TRBJ1-1 TRBV11-2
CASSTGTAGGYGYTF TRBJ1-2 TRBV5-1
CASSQGGNTHEQYF TRBJ2-7 TRBV5-1